These 21 T cell receptor beta chains were sequenced from one sample in a study of shared clonotypes between healthy human individuals. CD45RO-negative, CCR7-positively selected cells formed the naive CD8 fraction, excluding terminally differentiated effector memory CD45RA+ cells. Measured with immunoSEQ multiplex PCR; TCRdb has only the in-frame clones, and not every one. This sample has around 1,900,000 clones, with roughly 93% found just once. The specimen was naive CD8+ T cells from PBMCs. The receptors stem from a man younger than 35 in good health. Some clones in this sample may be carry-over from other donors' samples.

The chain links TRBV10-3 to TRBJ2-7; D perhaps matches TRBD2 (6 bases). The length of the CDR3 is 13 residues. Trimming took 2 bases from V and 4 from J, leaving 9 bases between them. Germline V gives CDR1 ENHRY, CDR2 SYGVKD. CDR3 nucleotides: TGTGCCATCAGTGAGCAGGGAGGTTACGAGCAGTACTTC. Its protein product is CAISEQGGYEQYF.

The V and J genes are TRBV27 and TRBJ1-2; D is uncertain. The CDR3 covers 13 residues. The V end was cut by 6 bases, the J end by 7 bases, with 15 bases between. Germline CDR1 is MNHEY and CDR2 is SMNVEV (reference sequence). CDR3 DNA sequence: TGTGCCAGCAGCGGAGATTCTTTGGGTGGCTACACCTTC. It is translated as CASSGDSLGGYTF.

This clone was detected only once. The rearrangement joins TRBV19 to TRBJ2-2, with unresolved D. The V and J ends lost 0 bases and 2 bases respectively, with 19 bases between them. Germline CDR1 is LNHDA and CDR2 is SQIVND (reference sequence). The CDR3 contains 19 residues. The CDR3 here is CASSIDLVIDTTNTGELFF. The CDR3 coding sequence is TGTGCCAGTAGTATAGATCTTGTTATCGACACAACTAACACCGGGGAGCTGTTTTTT.

This chain links TRBV4-1 with TRBJ2-2; possibly TRBD2 for D (5 bases). CDR3 length: 12 amino acids. The germline CDR1 and CDR2 sequences are MGHRA and YSYEKL. Trimming cost V 4 bases and J 9 bases, with 9 bases left between them. The CDR3 nucleotides are TGCGCCAGCAGCCTCTTCGGGAGGGAGCTGTTTTTT. This encodes CASSLFGRELFF.

This chain joins TRBV11-2 and TRBJ1-2; D is ambiguous. Germline CDR1 is SGHAT and CDR2 is FQNNGV. The V gene lost 1 base and the J gene lost 8 bases, with 11 bases spanning the gap. The CDR3 has 13 amino acids. CDR3 sequence reads: CASSLVSSTGYTF. CDR3 nucleotide sequence: TGTGCCAGCAGCTTAGTCTCTTCCACCGGCTACACCTTC.

CDR3 nucleotides: TGTGCCAGCAGCGAGGACAGGGCGCTCTCTGGAAACACCATATATTTT. As protein: CASSEDRALSGNTIYF. The chain links TRBV9 to TRBJ1-3; 8 bases line up with TRBD1. CDR3 length equals 16 residues. The V gene's germline CDR1 is SGDLS and CDR2 YYNGEE. With V trimmed by 3 bases and J by 0 bases, 5 bases remained unmatched.

The gene calls are TRBV6-6 and TRBJ2-7; D is perhaps TRBD1 or TRBD2 (6 bases each). CDR3 size: 15 residues. V was shortened by 6 bases and J by 3 bases, with 18 bases between the two germline ends. Germline assignment: CDR1 MNHNY and CDR2 SVGAGI (reference sequence). CDR3 nucleotides: TGTGCCAGCAGGTCTACAGGGACTCTAGGCTACGAGCAGTACTTC. Its translation: CASRSTGTLGYEQYF.

This clone is termed medium-sized (0.01 to 0.1%). Other DNA sequences in the sample encode the same CDR3. The chain joins TRBV7-9 to TRBJ1-1; no reliable D call. The CDR3 totals 14 residues. V was trimmed by 1 base and J by 3 bases, leaving 9 bases between them. Germline V CDR1 and CDR2: SEHNR, FQNEAQ (reference sequence). The chain's CDR3 is CASSLVNTHTEAFF. The CDR3, as DNA: TGTGCCAGCAGCTTAGTTAATACGCACACTGAAGCTTTCTTT.

This chain joins TRBV5-4 and TRBJ2-7; possible D gene TRBD2, 6 bases. Germline lookup yields CDR1 SGHNT and CDR2 YYREEE (reference sequence). This CDR3 is 12 amino acids long. Trimming left V 4 bases short and J 7 bases short, with 12 bases between. In nucleotides, the CDR3 is TGTGCCAGCAGCCTGGGGGGAGAGGAGCAGTACTTC. Encoded protein: CASSLGGEEQYF.

This clone was observed a single time. The chain is built from TRBV2 and TRBJ1-2; a possible D gene is TRBD1 (6 bases). Germline V gives CDR1 SNHLY, CDR2 FYNNEI. The V gene lost 3 bases and the J gene lost 1 base, with 15 bases spanning the gap. The CDR3 runs to 16 residues. The CDR3 DNA reads TGTGCCAGCAGTGATAGGTGGCAGGGGATTAACTATGGCTACACCTTC. Translation: CASSDRWQGINYGYTF.

DNA for the CDR3: TGCGCCAGCAGTGAGTCTTGGGGGAGGGCCCTCGGCGGGGAGCTGTTTTTT. Protein: CASSESWGRALGGELFF. This sequence joins TRBV10-1 and TRBJ2-2; 7 bases line up with TRBD2. The CDR3 has 17 amino acids. Trimming removed 0 bases from V and 7 bases from J; junction bases left unmatched: 11. Germline CDR1 and CDR2: WNHNN and SYGVQD (reference sequence).

In its sample, this clone was seen once. V gene TRBV15 combines with J gene TRBJ2-1, with 9 positions matching TRBD2. The germline CDR1 and CDR2 sequences are LNHNV and YYDKDF (reference sequence). The CDR3 is made up of 15 amino acids. Unmatched junction bases numbered 5, after V lost 0 bases and J lost 8 bases. CDR3 in amino acids: CATSREAGGPDEQFF. DNA for the CDR3: TGTGCCACCAGCAGAGAGGCGGGAGGGCCCGATGAGCAGTTCTTC.

The chain has TRBV28 and TRBJ2-5, with D unresolved. The V end lost 6 bases, the J end lost 5 bases, and 13 bases lay between the germline ends. The CDR3 sequence is 13 residues long. Germline V gives CDR1 MDHEN, CDR2 SYDVKM. The CDR3 DNA sequence: TGTGCCAGCAGCCCTGTAGGGCCGGAGACCCAGTACTTC. It is translated as CASSPVGPETQYF.

The CDR3 region has the DNA TGTGCCAGCAGAGGAGATAACTTAGGCCCCGGGGAGCTGTTTTTT. Its protein product is CASRGDNLGPGELFF. V usage is TRBV9 and J usage is TRBJ2-2; D unclear. Trimming removed 5 bases from V and 6 bases from J, with 17 bases in between. In germline, CDR1 is SGDLS, CDR2 YYNGEE. This CDR3 has 15 amino acids.

V gene TRBV7-9 combines with J gene TRBJ2-7; D ambiguous. The CDR3 is 14 residues long. With 1 base removed from V and 6 bases from J, the gap between germline ends came to 13 bases. Germline values: CDR1 SEHNR, CDR2 FQNEAQ (reference sequence). The CDR3 spells CASSLGGRVSEQYF. The CDR3 DNA sequence: TGTGCCAGCAGCTTAGGCGGCCGAGTTTCCGAGCAGTACTTC.

The CDR3 DNA is TGTGCCAGCAGCGTAGAGACCCGCCCGGGCAATGAGCAGTTCTTC. Protein: CASSVETRPGNEQFF. V usage is TRBV9 and J usage is TRBJ2-1, with D unresolved. CDR1 is SGDLS, CDR2 YYNGEE, per germline. This CDR3 spans 15 amino acids. Trimming pared 0 bases from V and 6 bases from J, leaving 13 bases between.

This clone occurred once. For the CDR3, the DNA is TGTGCCAGCTCCTCATCTCCGGGACAGGACTCTGGGGCCAACGTCCTGACTTTC. Protein: CASSSSPGQDSGANVLTF. The rearrangement uses TRBV18 and TRBJ2-6; TRBD1 aligns across 8 bases. Germline V gene lookup returns CDR1 KGHSH and CDR2 LQKENI. The CDR3 is 18 residues long. Germline trimming cut 6 bases from V and 0 bases from J; bases unmatched to any gene: 10.

This rearrangement joins TRBV7-2 to TRBJ2-1; D is unresolved. CDR1 and CDR2 (germline): SGHTA, FQGNSA. The CDR3 is 12 amino acids. The V and J ends lost 8 bases and 1 base respectively, with 6 bases between them. CDR3: CASAGSYNEQFF. DNA for the CDR3: TGTGCCAGCGCTGGATCCTACAATGAGCAGTTCTTC.

The chain couples TRBV11-2 to TRBJ2-7; 7 nucleotides agree with TRBD1. The CDR3 is made up of 15 amino acids. The junction had 9 bases not matched to a gene; V was cut back by 5 bases and J by 2 bases. From germline, CDR1 is SGHAT and CDR2 FQNNGV. The CDR3 region has the DNA TGTGCCAGCAGCCCCTTAACCACAGGGGCCTACGAGCAGTACTTC. Its protein is CASSPLTTGAYEQYF. The variable domain in full, with the rest retrieved from reference TRBV11-2 and TRBJ2-7, is EAGVAQSPRYKIIEKRQSVAFWCNPISGHATLYWYQQILGQGPKLLIQFQNNGVVDDSQLPKDRFSAERLKGVDSTLKIQPAKLEDSAVYLCASSPLTTGAYEQYFGPGTRLTVT.

The chain uses TRBV7-9 and TRBJ2-2, with D possibly TRBD2 on 5 matching bases. V lost 3 bases to trimming and J lost 1 base, with 12 bases between them. Looked up from germline, CDR1 is SEHNR and CDR2 is FQNEAQ (reference sequence). The CDR3 totals 16 residues. The CDR3 here is CASSFFLAENTGELFF. CDR3 bases: TGTGCCAGCAGCTTTTTCCTAGCCGAGAACACCGGGGAGCTGTTTTTT.

The chain combines TRBV2 with TRBJ2-1; perhaps TRBD1 as D (6 bases). The CDR3 spans 14 residues. The germline CDR1 and CDR2 sequences are SNHLY and FYNNEI. Between the trimmed V and J ends, which lost 4 bases and 6 bases, there was a span of 13 bases. In DNA, the CDR3 is TGTGCCAGCAGTGTCCAGGGGCCCCGCAATGAGCAGTTCTTC. Amino acids: CASSVQGPRNEQFF.